The rows below give T cell receptor beta chains drawn from one sample of a study of T cell repertoires in cytomegalovirus infection. TCRdb re-analysed the reads in MiXCR, keeping a single row per CDR3 protein. The sample has some 590,000 distinct CDR3 sequences, around 40% seen once; the top ten hold 48%. Their target antigens are unknown. This material consisted of cultured PBMCs, taken from culture after CMV antigen stimulation. The receptors come from a human donor in good health (CMV status not recorded). Some clones in this sample may be carry-over from other donors' samples. The CDR3 runs from the conserved cysteine through the conserved F or W. D genes are given only for firm matches. Where a row states a size, it is once, few, many or the class of an expanded clone; other rows omit it.

clone_size d_call j_call v_call cdr3_nt cdr3_aa
. TRBD2 TRBJ2-3 TRBV6-1 TGTGCCAGCAGGGCCCTCGGGACTAGCGGGACTGATACGCAGTATTTT CASRALGTSGTDTQYF
few . TRBJ2-1 TRBV7-2 TGTGCCAGCAGCTTAGGGTATGCACAGACCTACAATGAGCAGTTCTTC CASSLGYAQTYNEQFF
. . TRBJ1-1 TRBV24-1 TGTGCCACCAGTGCAGGAGGGACGAACACTGAAGCTTTCTTT CATSAGGTNTEAFF
. . TRBJ2-7 TRBV6-5 TGTGCCAGCAGTTACGGGGCTTTCTACGAGCAGTACTTC CASSYGAFYEQYF
few . TRBJ1-5 TRBV19 TGTGCCAGTAGGATGGGGGTGAGTCTTTTTGGACGGCCCCAGCATTTT CASRMGVSLFGRPQHF
many . TRBJ2-3 TRBV7-2 TGTGCCAGCAGCTTTTCGTCTAGCACAGATACGCAGTATTTT CASSFSSSTDTQYF
. TRBD2 TRBJ2-2 TRBV4-1 TGCGCCAGCAGCCAAGCGGGGGGGCCCCCCGGGGAGCTGTTTTTT CASSQAGGPPGELFF
. . TRBJ2-2 TRBV2 TGTGCCAGCAGTGTTGTCGGCACCACCGGGGAGCTGTTTTTT CASSVVGTTGELFF
few . TRBJ1-5 TRBV6-2/TRBV6-3 TGTGCCAGCAGTCCAGGGGATAGCAATCAGCCCCAGCATTTT CASSPGDSNQPQHF
. . TRBJ2-3 TRBV23-1 TGCGCCAGCAGTCAATTCACCCCCCCAGATACGCAGTATTTT CASSQFTPPDTQYF
. . TRBJ1-5 TRBV6-5 TGTGCCAGCAGTCGATCTGCCGGACAGAAACTAAGGCCCCAGCATTTT CASSRSAGQKLRPQHF
. . TRBJ1-2 TRBV12-3/TRBV12-4 TGTGCCAGCAGTTTGGGGACACCTTATGGCTACACCTTC CASSLGTPYGYTF
many . TRBJ2-7 TRBV7-2 TGTGCCAGCAGCCCACGGCGAGGCGGCGAGCAGTACTTC CASSPRRGGEQYF
. . TRBJ1-1 TRBV6-2/TRBV6-3 TGTGCCAGCAGTTACTCCACCCGGGGTTCAGAAGCTTTCTTT CASSYSTRGSEAFF
. . TRBJ2-5 TRBV7-2 TGTGCCAGCAGTCGGGATCCCCCACAGACCCAGTACTTC CASSRDPPQTQYF
. . TRBJ2-2 TRBV12-3/TRBV12-4 TGTGCCAGCAGTTTCGTTACCTCCAACACCGGGGAGCTGTTTTTT CASSFVTSNTGELFF
. . TRBJ2-1 TRBV24-1 TGTGCCACCATGGCCCAGGGGAGCAACAATGAGCAGTTCTTC CATMAQGSNNEQFF
. . TRBJ2-5 TRBV10-2 TGCGCCAGCAGTGAGTCATTCGAACAAGAGACCCAGTACTTC CASSESFEQETQYF
. . TRBJ2-3 TRBV5-1 TGCGCCAGCAGCTTGACTTTCACAGATACGCAGTATTTT CASSLTFTDTQYF
few . TRBJ2-3 TRBV2 TGTGCCAGCAGTTGGGGGCTAGCGGACACAGATACGCAGTATTTT CASSWGLADTDTQYF
many TRBD1 TRBJ1-1 TRBV7-2 TGTGCCAGCAGCTTGGGACAGAGGAACACTGAAGCTTTCTTT CASSLGQRNTEAFF
few TRBD1 TRBJ2-7 TRBV27 TGTGCCAGCAGCCCCGGGACAGATAACTACGAGCAGTACTTC CASSPGTDNYEQYF
. TRBD1 TRBJ1-2 TRBV7-2 TGTGCCAGCAGCTTTCAGGGGGATGTCTATGGCTACACCTTC CASSFQGDVYGYTF
. . TRBJ2-2 TRBV7-9 TGTGCCAGCAGCCACCGTTTTCCCCCGAACACCGGGGAGCTGTTTTTT CASSHRFPPNTGELFF
. . TRBJ1-3 TRBV6-8 TGTGCCAGCCGGGAATTAGGCTCTGGAAACACCATATATTTT CASRELGSGNTIYF
. . TRBJ1-2 TRBV19 TGTGCCAGTAGTCTTCAGACACTTACCAACTATGGCTACACCTTC CASSLQTLTNYGYTF
. TRBD1 TRBJ1-2 TRBV9 TGTGCCAGCACCAAGGGACAGATTAACTATGGCTACACCTTC CASTKGQINYGYTF
many . TRBJ2-1 TRBV7-2 TGTGCCAGCGGATCTGATCGGCGGGGTACCTACAATGAGCAGTTCTTC CASGSDRRGTYNEQFF
. . TRBJ2-7 TRBV19 TGTGCCAGTAGTGACCCCGGGACTCCGAACGAGCAGTACTTC CASSDPGTPNEQYF
. TRBD2 TRBJ2-3 TRBV7-8 TGTGCCAGCAGCCCGGCGGGGAGGGCCGTAGATACGCAGTATTTT CASSPAGRAVDTQYF
. . TRBJ2-3 TRBV6-6 TGTGCCAGCCATAAACAGGGTGGCACAGATACGCAGTATTTT CASHKQGGTDTQYF
. . TRBJ1-2 TRBV4-1 TGCGCCAGCAGCCCCTACCGGGTCGCTGATGGCTACACCTTC CASSPYRVADGYTF
. . TRBJ2-7 TRBV2 TGTGCCAGCAGTGCGTGGACAGAACAGTACTTC CASSAWTEQYF
. . TRBJ1-1 TRBV19 TGTGCCAGTAGAATGGGTTTAACTTTGAACACTGAAGCTTTCTTT CASRMGLTLNTEAFF
. TRBD1 TRBJ1-4 TRBV7-2 TGTGCCAGCAGCGGAGGGACAGCTGCAACTAATGAAAAACTGTTTTTT CASSGGTAATNEKLFF
. . TRBJ1-4 TRBV19 TGTGCCAGTAGAAGGAAGGGAAGTAATGAAAAACTGTTTTTT CASRRKGSNEKLFF
. TRBD2 TRBJ2-5 TRBV20-1 TGCAGTGCCCTGGGGGCGGAGAGCGGGAGTGCCCAAGAGACCCAGTACTTC CSALGAESGSAQETQYF
. TRBD2 TRBJ2-1 TRBV6-5 TGTGCCAGCAGTCCCATCGGGACTAGCGGGAGTGATGAGCAGTTCTTC CASSPIGTSGSDEQFF
. . TRBJ2-2 TRBV7-6 TGTGCCAGCAGCTTAGTTGCTAGCGTGGGTACCGGGGAGCTGTTTTTT CASSLVASVGTGELFF
few . TRBJ1-3 TRBV27 TGTGCCAGCAGTCAATCGATCTCTGGAAACACCATATATTTT CASSQSISGNTIYF
. . TRBJ1-5 TRBV7-8 TGTGCCAGCAGCCCCAAGAGGGTAAGCAATCAGCCCCAGCATTTT CASSPKRVSNQPQHF
. . TRBJ2-5 TRBV10-3 TGTGCCATCAGTGACGGTGGGGCACTCGAGACCCAGTACTTC CAISDGGALETQYF
. . TRBJ2-4 TRBV12-3/TRBV12-4 TGTGCCAGCAGTCGGGGGCCCGCCATTCAGTACTTC CASSRGPAIQYF
. . TRBJ2-1 TRBV7-2 TGTGCCAGCAGCCGTGGACAGACGAGCTCCTACAATGAGCAGTTCTTC CASSRGQTSSYNEQFF
few . TRBJ1-5 TRBV4-1 TGCGCCAGCAGCCAAGAGCGACTAGGGCGCAATCAGCCCCAGCATTTT CASSQERLGRNQPQHF
. TRBD1 TRBJ1-5 TRBV18 TGTGCCAGCTCACAATCGAAGACAGGGACGAATCAGCCCCAGCATTTT CASSQSKTGTNQPQHF
. . TRBJ1-2 TRBV12-3/TRBV12-4 TGTGCCAGCAGAAACACAGGGTTCTATGGCTACACCTTC CASRNTGFYGYTF
. TRBD1 TRBJ2-4 TRBV5-5 TGTGCCAGCAGCCGGGACAGCTTAGCCAAAAACATTCAGTACTTC CASSRDSLAKNIQYF
once . TRBJ1-6 TRBV7-9 TGTGCCAGCAGCTTACAGGGAGGTCAGCACGATTATAATTCACCCCTCCACTTT CASSLQGGQHDYNSPLHF